The rows below give T cell receptor beta chains drawn from one sample of a study of cytomegalovirus exposure and HLA in healthy donors. TCRdb's table, derived via immunoSEQ multiplex PCR, lists solely in-frame clones and lacks some. The sample has more than 150,000 clones; about 77% are singletons. Sample: PBMCs. The receptor set was obtained from a woman aged 25 to 39 in good health and CMV-seropositive. Each CDR3 is given with its conserved first and last residue. The D gene is left open where the match is weak. The size field is filled for only some rows; it gives once, few, many or a size class.

clone_size: NA
j_call: TRBJ1-2
d_call: NA
v_call: TRBV4-1
cdr3_aa: CASSPGHGYTF
cdr3_nt: TGCGCCAGCAGCCCAGGACACGGCTACACCTTC

clone_size: NA
j_call: TRBJ2-2
d_call: NA
v_call: TRBV11-3
cdr3_aa: CASSLALTGELFF
cdr3_nt: TGTGCCAGCAGCTTAGCTCTCACCGGGGAGCTGTTTTTT

clone_size: NA
j_call: TRBJ2-7
d_call: TRBD1
v_call: TRBV11-3
cdr3_aa: CASSLLPLDRVNYEQYF
cdr3_nt: TGTGCCAGCAGCTTACTACCCCTGGACAGGGTAAATTACGAGCAGTACTTC

clone_size: once
j_call: TRBJ1-1
d_call: NA
v_call: TRBV10-1
cdr3_aa: CASAPGVNTEAFF
cdr3_nt: TGCGCCAGCGCCCCAGGGGTGAACACTGAAGCTTTCTTT

clone_size: NA
j_call: TRBJ1-2
d_call: NA
v_call: TRBV7-2
cdr3_aa: CASSLAYRSPTGSYGYTF
cdr3_nt: TGTGCCAGCAGCTTAGCCTACCGATCTCCTACAGGGTCCTATGGCTACACCTTC

clone_size: NA
j_call: TRBJ2-7
d_call: NA
v_call: TRBV28
cdr3_aa: CASGPREGRAYEQYF
cdr3_nt: TGTGCCAGCGGTCCTCGAGAGGGCAGAGCCTACGAGCAGTACTTC

clone_size: NA
j_call: TRBJ1-5
d_call: TRBD1
v_call: TRBV15
cdr3_aa: CATSREGTGGNQPQHF
cdr3_nt: TGTGCCACCAGCAGAGAGGGGACAGGGGGTAATCAGCCCCAGCATTTT

clone_size: NA
j_call: TRBJ1-1
d_call: TRBD1
v_call: TRBV5-4
cdr3_aa: CASSLTGEPNTEAFF
cdr3_nt: TGTGCCAGCAGTTTGACAGGGGAACCGAACACTGAAGCTTTCTTT

clone_size: NA
j_call: TRBJ2-7
d_call: NA
v_call: TRBV6-5
cdr3_aa: CASSSPAQGVHEQYF
cdr3_nt: TGTGCCAGCAGTTCACCAGCCCAGGGCGTCCACGAGCAGTACTTC

clone_size: NA
j_call: TRBJ2-7
d_call: NA
v_call: TRBV6-5
cdr3_aa: CASSYYGGTYEQYF
cdr3_nt: TGTGCCAGCAGTTACTACGGCGGTACCTACGAGCAGTACTTC

clone_size: NA
j_call: TRBJ2-3
d_call: NA
v_call: TRBV5-6
cdr3_aa: CASSLDKSTDTQYF
cdr3_nt: TGTGCCAGCAGCTTGGATAAAAGCACAGATACGCAGTATTTT

clone_size: NA
j_call: TRBJ1-3
d_call: TRBD1
v_call: TRBV7-9
cdr3_aa: CASSPGQISSGNTIYF
cdr3_nt: TGTGCCAGCAGCCCGGGACAGATAAGCTCTGGAAACACCATATATTTT

clone_size: NA
j_call: TRBJ1-2
d_call: NA
v_call: TRBV7-9
cdr3_aa: CASSLGLGSYGYTF
cdr3_nt: TGTGCCAGCAGCTTAGGTTTGGGGAGCTATGGCTACACCTTC

clone_size: NA
j_call: TRBJ2-5
d_call: NA
v_call: TRBV27
cdr3_aa: CASSFRGGQETQYF
cdr3_nt: TGTGCCAGCAGTTTCAGGGGCGGCCAAGAGACCCAGTACTTC

clone_size: NA
j_call: TRBJ1-5
d_call: TRBD1
v_call: TRBV6-1
cdr3_aa: CASRDTPTGVQPQHF
cdr3_nt: TGTGCCAGCAGGGATACCCCAACAGGGGTTCAGCCCCAGCATTTT

clone_size: NA
j_call: TRBJ1-2
d_call: NA
v_call: TRBV7-8
cdr3_aa: CASSLGFRGEDGYTF
cdr3_nt: TGTGCCAGCAGCTTAGGTTTCAGGGGCGAAGATGGCTACACCTTC

clone_size: NA
j_call: TRBJ2-5
d_call: NA
v_call: TRBV7-9
cdr3_aa: CASSLVGGARIQTQYF
cdr3_nt: TGTGCCAGCAGCTTAGTCGGAGGGGCGCGTATACAGACCCAGTACTTC

clone_size: NA
j_call: TRBJ2-7
d_call: TRBD1
v_call: TRBV19
cdr3_aa: CASSAGQGYEQYF
cdr3_nt: TGTGCCAGTAGTGCTGGACAGGGCTACGAGCAGTACTTC

clone_size: NA
j_call: TRBJ1-2
d_call: NA
v_call: TRBV27
cdr3_aa: CASTAGGRRRDGYTF
cdr3_nt: TGTGCCAGCACCGCGGGTGGCAGACGGCGAGATGGCTACACCTTC

clone_size: once
j_call: TRBJ2-1
d_call: NA
v_call: TRBV27
cdr3_aa: CASSATGPNAYNEQFF
cdr3_nt: TGTGCCAGCAGTGCGACAGGCCCTAACGCCTACAATGAGCAGTTCTTC

clone_size: NA
j_call: TRBJ2-6
d_call: NA
v_call: TRBV4-3
cdr3_aa: CASSQGRRGSGANVLTF
cdr3_nt: TGCGCCAGCAGCCAAGGACGACGGGGCTCTGGGGCCAACGTCCTGACTTTC

clone_size: NA
j_call: TRBJ2-3
d_call: NA
v_call: TRBV2
cdr3_aa: CASRGGAVSDTQYF
cdr3_nt: TGTGCCAGCAGAGGGGGGGCCGTGTCAGATACGCAGTATTTT

clone_size: NA
j_call: TRBJ2-1
d_call: TRBD1
v_call: TRBV5-6
cdr3_aa: CASSLLQGAIEQFF
cdr3_nt: TGTGCCAGCAGCCTGCTTCAGGGGGCCATTGAGCAGTTCTTC

clone_size: few
j_call: TRBJ1-4
d_call: NA
v_call: TRBV5-6
cdr3_aa: CASSLSQGKLFF
cdr3_nt: TGTGCCAGCAGCTTGTCTCAGGGTAAACTGTTTTTT

clone_size: NA
j_call: TRBJ2-1
d_call: TRBD1
v_call: TRBV7-9
cdr3_aa: CASSFTGTGGINEQFF
cdr3_nt: TGTGCCAGCAGCTTTACGGGGACAGGGGGGATCAATGAGCAGTTCTTC